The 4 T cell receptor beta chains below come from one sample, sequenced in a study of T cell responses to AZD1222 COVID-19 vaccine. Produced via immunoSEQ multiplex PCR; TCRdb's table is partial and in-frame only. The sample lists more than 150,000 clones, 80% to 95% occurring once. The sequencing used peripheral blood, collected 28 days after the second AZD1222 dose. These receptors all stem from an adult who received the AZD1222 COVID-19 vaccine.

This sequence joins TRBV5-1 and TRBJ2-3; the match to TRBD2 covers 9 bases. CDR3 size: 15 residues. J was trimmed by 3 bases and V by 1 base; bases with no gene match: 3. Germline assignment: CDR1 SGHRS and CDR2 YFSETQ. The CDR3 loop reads CASSLPSGVTDTQYF. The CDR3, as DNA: TGCGCCAGCAGCTTGCCTAGCGGGGTTACAGATACGCAGTATTTT.

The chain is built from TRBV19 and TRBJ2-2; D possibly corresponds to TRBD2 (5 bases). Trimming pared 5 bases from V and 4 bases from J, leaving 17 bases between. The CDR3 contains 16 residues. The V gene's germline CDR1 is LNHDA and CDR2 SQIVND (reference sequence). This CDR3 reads CASSARQRIGTGELFF. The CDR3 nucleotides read TGTGCCAGTAGTGCCCGTCAGCGGATCGGCACCGGGGAGCTGTTTTTT.

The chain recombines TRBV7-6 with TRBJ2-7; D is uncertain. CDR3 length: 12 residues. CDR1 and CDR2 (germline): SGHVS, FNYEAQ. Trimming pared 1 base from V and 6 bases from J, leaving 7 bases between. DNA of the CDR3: TGTGCCAGCAGCTTAGATGGCAGCGAGCAGTACTTC. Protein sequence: CASSLDGSEQYF.

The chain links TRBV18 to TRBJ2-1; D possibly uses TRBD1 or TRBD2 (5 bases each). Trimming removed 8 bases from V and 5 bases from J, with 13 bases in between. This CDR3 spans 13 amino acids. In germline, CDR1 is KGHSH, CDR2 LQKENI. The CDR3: CASLGGENNEQFF. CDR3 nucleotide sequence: TGTGCCAGCCTTGGGGGAGAGAACAATGAGCAGTTCTTC.